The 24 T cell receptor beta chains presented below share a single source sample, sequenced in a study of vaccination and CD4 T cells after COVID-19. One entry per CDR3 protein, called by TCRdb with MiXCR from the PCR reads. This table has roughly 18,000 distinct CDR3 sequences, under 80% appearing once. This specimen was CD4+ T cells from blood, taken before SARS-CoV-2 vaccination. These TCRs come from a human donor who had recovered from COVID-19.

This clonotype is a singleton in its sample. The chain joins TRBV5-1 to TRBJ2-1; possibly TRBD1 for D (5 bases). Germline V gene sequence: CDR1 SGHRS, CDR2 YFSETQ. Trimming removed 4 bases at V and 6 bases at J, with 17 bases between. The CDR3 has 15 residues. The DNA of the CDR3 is TGCGCCAGCAGCCAGAATGGATGGCAGGGCAATGAGCAGTTCTTC. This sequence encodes CASSQNGWQGNEQFF.

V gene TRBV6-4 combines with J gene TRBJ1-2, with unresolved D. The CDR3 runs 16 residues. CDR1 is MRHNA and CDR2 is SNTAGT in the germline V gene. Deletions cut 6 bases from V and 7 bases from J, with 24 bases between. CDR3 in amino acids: CASSALNDLKGGGYTF. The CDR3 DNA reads TGTGCCAGCAGCGCCCTAAATGACCTGAAGGGAGGTGGCTACACCTTC.

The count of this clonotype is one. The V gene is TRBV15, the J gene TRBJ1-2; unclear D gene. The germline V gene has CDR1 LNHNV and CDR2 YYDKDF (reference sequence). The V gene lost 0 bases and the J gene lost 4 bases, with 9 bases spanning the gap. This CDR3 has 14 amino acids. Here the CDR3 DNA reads TGTGCCACCAGCAGAGATACCGAAGTCTATGGCTACACCTTC. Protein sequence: CATSRDTEVYGYTF.

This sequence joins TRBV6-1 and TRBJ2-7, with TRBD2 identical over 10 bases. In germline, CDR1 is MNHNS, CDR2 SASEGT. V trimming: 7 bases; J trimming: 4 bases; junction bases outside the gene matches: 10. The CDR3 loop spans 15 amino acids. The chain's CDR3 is CASTGAGTSVYEQYF. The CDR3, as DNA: TGTGCCAGCACCGGCGCCGGGACTAGCGTGTACGAGCAGTACTTC.

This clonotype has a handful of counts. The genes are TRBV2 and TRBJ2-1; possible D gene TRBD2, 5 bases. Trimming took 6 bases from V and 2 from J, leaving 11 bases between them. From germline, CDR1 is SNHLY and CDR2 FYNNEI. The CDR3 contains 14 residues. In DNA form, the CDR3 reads TGTGCCAGCAGCGCCGGTAGCGCCTACAATGAGCAGTTCTTC. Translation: CASSAGSAYNEQFF.

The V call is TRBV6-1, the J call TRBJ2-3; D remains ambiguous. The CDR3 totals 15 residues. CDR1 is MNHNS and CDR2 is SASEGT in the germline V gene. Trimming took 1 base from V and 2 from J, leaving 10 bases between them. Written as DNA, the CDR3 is TGTGCCAGCAGTGAAGGTTTTGGAGCCACAGATACGCAGTATTTT. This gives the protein CASSEGFGATDTQYF.

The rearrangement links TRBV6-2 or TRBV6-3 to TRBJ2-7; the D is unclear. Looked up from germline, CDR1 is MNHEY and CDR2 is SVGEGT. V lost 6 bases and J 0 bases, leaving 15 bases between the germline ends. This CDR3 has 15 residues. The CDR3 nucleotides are TGTGCCAGCAGATTCACGGACGGCGGCTCCTACGAGCAGTACTTC. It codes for CASRFTDGGSYEQYF.

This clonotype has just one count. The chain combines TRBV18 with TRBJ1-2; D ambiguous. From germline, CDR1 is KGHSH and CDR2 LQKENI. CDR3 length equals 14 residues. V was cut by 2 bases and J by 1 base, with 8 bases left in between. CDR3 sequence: CASSPSAVNYGYTF. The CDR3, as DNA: TGTGCCAGCTCACCATCGGCGGTTAACTATGGCTACACCTTC.

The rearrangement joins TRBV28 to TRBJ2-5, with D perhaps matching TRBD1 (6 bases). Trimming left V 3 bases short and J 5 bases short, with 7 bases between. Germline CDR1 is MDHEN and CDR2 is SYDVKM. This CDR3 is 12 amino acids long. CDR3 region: CASSLRGETQYF. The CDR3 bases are TGTGCCAGCAGTTTGAGGGGGGAGACCCAGTACTTC.

The CDR3 sequence is CASRGEGIVDTQYF. CDR3 nucleotides: TGTGCCAGCAGAGGTGAGGGAATTGTCGATACGCAGTATTTT. This chain joins TRBV6-2 or TRBV6-3 and TRBJ2-3; TRBD2 is a possible D gene (5 bases). CDR1 MNHEY and CDR2 SVGEGT come from the germline V gene. The germline V and J ends were trimmed by 6 bases and 6 bases, with 16 bases remaining between them. CDR3 length equals 14 residues.

The chain's CDR3 is CASSLGGDNQPQHF. For the CDR3, the DNA is TGTGCCAGCAGCTTGGGTGGGGACAATCAGCCCCAGCATTTT. This chain links TRBV5-5 with TRBJ1-5; D gene uncertain. Germline values: CDR1 SGHKS, CDR2 YYEKEE (reference sequence). The CDR3 is made up of 14 amino acids. V lost 0 bases to trimming and J lost 3 bases, with 7 bases between them.

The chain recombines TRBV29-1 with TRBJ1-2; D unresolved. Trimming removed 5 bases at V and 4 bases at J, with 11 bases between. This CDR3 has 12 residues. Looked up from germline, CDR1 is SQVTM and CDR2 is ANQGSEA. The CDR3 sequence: CSVHTRAYGYTF. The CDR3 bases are TGCAGCGTTCATACACGCGCCTATGGCTACACCTTC.

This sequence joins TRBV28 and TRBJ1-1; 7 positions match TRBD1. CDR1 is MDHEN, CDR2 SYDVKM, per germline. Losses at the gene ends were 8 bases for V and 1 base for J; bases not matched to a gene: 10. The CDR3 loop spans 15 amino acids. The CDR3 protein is CASREKGARNTEAFF. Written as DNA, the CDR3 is TGTGCCAGCCGGGAAAAGGGGGCGCGGAACACTGAAGCTTTCTTT.

CDR3 bases: TGTGCCAGCTCACCAGACTCATCTAGCACAGATACGCAGTATTTT. Its translation is CASSPDSSSTDTQYF. The V gene is TRBV18, the J gene TRBJ2-3; the D is unclear. The CDR3 length is 15 residues. Germline-derived CDR1 and CDR2 are KGHSH and LQKENI. Trimming cost V 2 bases and J 0 bases, with 9 bases left between them.

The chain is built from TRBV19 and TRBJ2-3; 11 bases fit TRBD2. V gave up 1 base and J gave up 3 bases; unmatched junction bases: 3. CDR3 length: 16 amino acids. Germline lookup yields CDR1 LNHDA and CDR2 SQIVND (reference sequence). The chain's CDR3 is CASSIGTSGRTDTQYF. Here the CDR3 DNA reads TGTGCCAGTAGTATAGGAACTAGCGGGAGAACAGATACGCAGTATTTT.

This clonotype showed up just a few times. The CDR3 spells CASSSRTSGDEQFF. DNA for the CDR3: TGTGCCAGCAGCTCCAGGACTAGCGGAGATGAGCAGTTCTTC. This sequence joins TRBV7-9 and TRBJ2-1, with 10 bases identical to TRBD2. CDR1 and CDR2 (germline): SEHNR, FQNEAQ (reference sequence). J was trimmed by 8 bases and V by 4 bases; bases with no gene match: 5. CDR3 size: 14 residues.

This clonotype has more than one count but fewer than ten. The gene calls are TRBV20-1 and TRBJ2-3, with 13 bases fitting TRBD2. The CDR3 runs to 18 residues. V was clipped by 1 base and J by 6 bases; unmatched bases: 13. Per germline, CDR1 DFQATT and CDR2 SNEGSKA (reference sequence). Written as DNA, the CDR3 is TGCAGTGCTAGAGCTCCGGGACTAGCGGGGAACCCGCCTGATACGCAGTATTTT. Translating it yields CSARAPGLAGNPPDTQYF.

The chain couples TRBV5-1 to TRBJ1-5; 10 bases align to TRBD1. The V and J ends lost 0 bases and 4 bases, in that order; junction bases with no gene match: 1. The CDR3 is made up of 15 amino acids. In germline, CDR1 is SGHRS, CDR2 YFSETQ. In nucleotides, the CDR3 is TGCGCCAGCAGCTTGGGGACAGGGGGGAATCAGCCCCAGCATTTT. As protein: CASSLGTGGNQPQHF.

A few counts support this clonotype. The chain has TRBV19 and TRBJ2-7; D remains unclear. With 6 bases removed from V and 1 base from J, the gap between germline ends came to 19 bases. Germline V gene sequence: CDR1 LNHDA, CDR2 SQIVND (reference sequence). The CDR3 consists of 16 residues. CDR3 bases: TGTGCCAGTAGCAGAGAGACGGAGACGGGTTCCTACGAGCAGTACTTC. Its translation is CASSRETETGSYEQYF.

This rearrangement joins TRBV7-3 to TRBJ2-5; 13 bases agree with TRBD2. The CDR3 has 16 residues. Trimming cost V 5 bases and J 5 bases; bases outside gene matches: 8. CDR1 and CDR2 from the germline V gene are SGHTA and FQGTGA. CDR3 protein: CASSRGLAGAQETQYF. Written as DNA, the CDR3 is TGTGCCAGCAGCCGAGGACTAGCGGGAGCGCAGGAGACCCAGTACTTC.

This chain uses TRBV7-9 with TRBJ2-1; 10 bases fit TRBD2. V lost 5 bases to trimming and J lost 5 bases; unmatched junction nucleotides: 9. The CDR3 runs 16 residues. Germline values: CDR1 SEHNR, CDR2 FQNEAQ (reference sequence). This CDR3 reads CASSTQAGGFHNEQFF. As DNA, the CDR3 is TGTGCCAGCAGCACCCAAGCGGGGGGGTTTCACAATGAGCAGTTCTTC.

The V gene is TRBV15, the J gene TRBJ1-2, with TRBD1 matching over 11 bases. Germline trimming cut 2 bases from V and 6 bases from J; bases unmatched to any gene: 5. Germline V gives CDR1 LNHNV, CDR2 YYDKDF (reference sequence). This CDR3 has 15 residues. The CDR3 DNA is TGTGCCACCAGCAGACGCCCGGGACAGGGGGATGGCTACACCTTC. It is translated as CATSRRPGQGDGYTF.

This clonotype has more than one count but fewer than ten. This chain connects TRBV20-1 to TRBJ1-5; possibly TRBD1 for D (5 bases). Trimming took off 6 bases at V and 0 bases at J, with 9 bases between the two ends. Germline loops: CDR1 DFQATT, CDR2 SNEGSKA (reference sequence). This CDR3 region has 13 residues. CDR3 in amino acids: CSAYGGSNQPQHF. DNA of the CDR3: TGCAGTGCCTACGGGGGTAGCAATCAGCCCCAGCATTTT.

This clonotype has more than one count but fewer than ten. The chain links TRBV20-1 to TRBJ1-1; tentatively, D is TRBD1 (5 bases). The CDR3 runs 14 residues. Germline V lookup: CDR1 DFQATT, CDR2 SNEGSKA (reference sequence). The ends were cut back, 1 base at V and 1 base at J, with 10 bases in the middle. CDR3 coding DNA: TGCAGTGCTAGAGGGACAAGGGGGAACACTGAAGCTTTCTTT. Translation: CSARGTRGNTEAFF.